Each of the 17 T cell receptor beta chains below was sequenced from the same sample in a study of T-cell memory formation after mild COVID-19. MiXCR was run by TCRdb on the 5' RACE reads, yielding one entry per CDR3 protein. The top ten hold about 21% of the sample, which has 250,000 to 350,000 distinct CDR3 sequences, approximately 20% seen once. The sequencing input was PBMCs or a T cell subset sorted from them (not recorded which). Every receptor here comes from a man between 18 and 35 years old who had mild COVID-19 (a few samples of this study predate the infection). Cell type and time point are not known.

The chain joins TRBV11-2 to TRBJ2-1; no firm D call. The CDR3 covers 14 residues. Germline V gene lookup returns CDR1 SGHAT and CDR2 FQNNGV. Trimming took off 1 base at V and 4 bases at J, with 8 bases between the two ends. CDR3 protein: CASSLGTLYNEQFF. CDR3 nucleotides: TGTGCCAGCAGCTTAGGAACGCTATACAATGAGCAGTTCTTC.

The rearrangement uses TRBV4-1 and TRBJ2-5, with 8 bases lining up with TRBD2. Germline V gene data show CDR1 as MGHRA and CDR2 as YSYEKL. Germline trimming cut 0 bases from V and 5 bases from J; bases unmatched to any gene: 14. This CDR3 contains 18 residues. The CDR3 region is CASSQDSSAGAARETQYF. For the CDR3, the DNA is TGCGCCAGCAGCCAAGATTCTTCAGCGGGGGCCGCCAGGGAGACCCAGTACTTC.

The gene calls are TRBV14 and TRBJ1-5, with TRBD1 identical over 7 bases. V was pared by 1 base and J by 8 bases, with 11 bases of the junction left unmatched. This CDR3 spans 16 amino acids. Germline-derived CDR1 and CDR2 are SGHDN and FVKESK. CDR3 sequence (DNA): TGTGCCAGCAGCCAAGGGTCAGGGGGTTCGAATGAGCCCCAGCATTTT. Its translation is CASSQGSGGSNEPQHF.

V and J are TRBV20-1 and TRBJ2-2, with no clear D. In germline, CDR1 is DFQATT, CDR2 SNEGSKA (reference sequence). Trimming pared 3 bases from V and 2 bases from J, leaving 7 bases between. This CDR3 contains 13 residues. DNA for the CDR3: TGCAGTGCTAGCGGCTTAAACACCGGGGAGCTGTTTTTT. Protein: CSASGLNTGELFF.

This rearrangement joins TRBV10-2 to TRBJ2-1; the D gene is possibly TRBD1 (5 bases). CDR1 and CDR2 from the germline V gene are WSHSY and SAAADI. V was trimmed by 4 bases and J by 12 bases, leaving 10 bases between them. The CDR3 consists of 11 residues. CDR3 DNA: TGCGCCAGCAGTGGACCGCAGGGGCAGTTCTTC. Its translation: CASSGPQGQFF.

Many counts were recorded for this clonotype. CDR3 nucleotide sequence: TGTGCCAGTAGTATAGTCTCGAGCACCGGGGAGCTGTTTTTT. Translating it yields CASSIVSSTGELFF. This chain joins TRBV19 and TRBJ2-2; D is ambiguous. Germline CDR1 LNHDA, CDR2 SQIVND (reference sequence). V gave up 1 base and J gave up 4 bases, with 7 bases separating them. The CDR3 has 14 amino acids. The full variable domain, rest sourced from reference TRBV19 and TRBJ2-2, is DGGITQSPKYLFRKEGQNVTLSCEQNLNHDAMYWYRQDPGQGLRLIYYSQIVNDFQKGDIAEGYSVSREKKESFPLTVTSAQKNPTAFYLCASSIVSSTGELFFGEGSRLTVL.

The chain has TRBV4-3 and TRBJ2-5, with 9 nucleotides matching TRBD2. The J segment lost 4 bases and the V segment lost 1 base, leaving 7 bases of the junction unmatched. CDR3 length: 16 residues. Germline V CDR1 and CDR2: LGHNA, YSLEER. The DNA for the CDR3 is TGCGCCAGCAGCCAAGGCGGGACTAGCAGGAGAGAGACCCAGTACTTC. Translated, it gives CASSQGGTSRRETQYF.

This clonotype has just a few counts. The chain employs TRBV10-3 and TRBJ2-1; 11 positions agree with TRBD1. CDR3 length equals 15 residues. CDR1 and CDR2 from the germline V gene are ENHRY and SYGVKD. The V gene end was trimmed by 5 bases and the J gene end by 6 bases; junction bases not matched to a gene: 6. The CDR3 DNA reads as TGTGCCATCAGTACCGGACAGGGGGCGATCAATGAGCAGTTCTTC. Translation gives CAISTGQGAINEQFF.

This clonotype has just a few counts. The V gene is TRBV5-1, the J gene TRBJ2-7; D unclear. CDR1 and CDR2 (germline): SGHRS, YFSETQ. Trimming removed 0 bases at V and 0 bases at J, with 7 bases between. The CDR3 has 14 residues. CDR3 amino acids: CASSLASHSYEQYF. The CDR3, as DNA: TGCGCCAGCAGCTTGGCCAGCCACTCCTACGAGCAGTACTTC. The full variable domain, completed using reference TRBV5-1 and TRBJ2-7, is KAGVTQTPRYLIKTRGQQVTLSCSPISGHRSVSWYQQTPGQGLQFLFEYFSETQRNKGNFPGRFSGRQFSNSRSEMNVSTLELGDSALYLCASSLASHSYEQYFGPGTRLTVT.

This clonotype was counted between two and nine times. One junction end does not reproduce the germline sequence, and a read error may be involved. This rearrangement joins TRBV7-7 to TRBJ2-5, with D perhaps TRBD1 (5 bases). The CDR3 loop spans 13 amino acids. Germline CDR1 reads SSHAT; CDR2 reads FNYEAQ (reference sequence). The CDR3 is CASSRVIQETQYF. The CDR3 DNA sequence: TGTGCTAGCAGCAGGGTAATCCAAGAGACCCAGTACTTC.

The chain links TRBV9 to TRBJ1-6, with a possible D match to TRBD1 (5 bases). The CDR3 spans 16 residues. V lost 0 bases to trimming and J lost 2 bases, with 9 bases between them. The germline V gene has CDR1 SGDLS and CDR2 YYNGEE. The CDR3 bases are TGTGCCAGCAGCGTAGATGGGGGAACCTATAATTCACCCCTCCACTTT. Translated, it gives CASSVDGGTYNSPLHF. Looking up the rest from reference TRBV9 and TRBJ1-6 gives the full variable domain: DSGVTQTPKHLITATGQRVTLRCSPRSGDLSVYWYQQSLDQGLQFLIQYYNGEERAKGNILERFSAQQFPDLHSELNLSSLELGDSALYFCASSVDGGTYNSPLHFGNGTRLTVT.

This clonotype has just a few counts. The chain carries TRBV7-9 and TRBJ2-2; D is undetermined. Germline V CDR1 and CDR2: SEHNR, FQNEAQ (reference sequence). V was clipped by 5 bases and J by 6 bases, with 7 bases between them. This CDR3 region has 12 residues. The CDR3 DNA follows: TGTGCCAGCAGCCCCCCTGCCGGGGAGCTGTTTTTT. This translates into CASSPPAGELFF. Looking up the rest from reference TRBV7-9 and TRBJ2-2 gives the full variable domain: DTGVSQNPRHKITKRGQNVTFRCDPISEHNRLYWYRQTLGQGPEFLTYFQNEAQLEKSRLLSDRFSAERPKGSFSTLEIQRTEQGDSAMYLCASSPPAGELFFGEGSRLTVL.

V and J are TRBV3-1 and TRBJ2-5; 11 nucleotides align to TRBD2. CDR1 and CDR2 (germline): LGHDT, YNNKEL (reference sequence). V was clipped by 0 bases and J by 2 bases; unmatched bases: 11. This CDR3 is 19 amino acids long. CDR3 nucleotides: TGTGCCAGCAGCCAAGATCTCGGCCTAGCGGGGGGCCTTCAAGAGACCCAGTACTTC. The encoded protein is CASSQDLGLAGGLQETQYF.

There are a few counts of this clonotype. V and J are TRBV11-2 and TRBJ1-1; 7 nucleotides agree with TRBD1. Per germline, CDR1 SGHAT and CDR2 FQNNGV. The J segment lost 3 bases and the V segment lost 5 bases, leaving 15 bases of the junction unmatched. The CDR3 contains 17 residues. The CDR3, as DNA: TGTGCCAGCAGCCCAAGGCTCGGCAGGGGGGCCTACACTGAAGCTTTCTTT. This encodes CASSPRLGRGAYTEAFF.

CDR3 amino acids: CASEDRVNTGELFF. The CDR3 nucleotides are TGTGCCAGCGAGGACAGGGTTAATACCGGGGAGCTGTTTTTT. The gene calls are TRBV12-3 or TRBV12-4 and TRBJ2-2, with 8 bases fitting TRBD1. V gave up 8 bases and J gave up 5 bases; unmatched junction bases: 7. CDR3 length equals 14 residues.

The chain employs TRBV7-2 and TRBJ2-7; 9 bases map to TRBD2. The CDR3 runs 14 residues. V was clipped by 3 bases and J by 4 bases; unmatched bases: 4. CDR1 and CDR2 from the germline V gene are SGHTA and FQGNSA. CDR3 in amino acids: CASSFDLAGYEQYV. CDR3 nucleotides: TGTGCCAGCAGCTTCGACCTAGCGGGGTACGAGCAGTACGTC.

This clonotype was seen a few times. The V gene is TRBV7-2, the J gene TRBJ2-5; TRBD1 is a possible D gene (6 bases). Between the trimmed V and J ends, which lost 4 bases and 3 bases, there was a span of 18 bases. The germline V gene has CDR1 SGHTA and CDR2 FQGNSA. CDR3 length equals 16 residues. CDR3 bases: TGTGCCAGCAGCTCCCCTCCGGGACAAAGGGAAGAGACCCAGTACTTC. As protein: CASSSPPGQREETQYF.